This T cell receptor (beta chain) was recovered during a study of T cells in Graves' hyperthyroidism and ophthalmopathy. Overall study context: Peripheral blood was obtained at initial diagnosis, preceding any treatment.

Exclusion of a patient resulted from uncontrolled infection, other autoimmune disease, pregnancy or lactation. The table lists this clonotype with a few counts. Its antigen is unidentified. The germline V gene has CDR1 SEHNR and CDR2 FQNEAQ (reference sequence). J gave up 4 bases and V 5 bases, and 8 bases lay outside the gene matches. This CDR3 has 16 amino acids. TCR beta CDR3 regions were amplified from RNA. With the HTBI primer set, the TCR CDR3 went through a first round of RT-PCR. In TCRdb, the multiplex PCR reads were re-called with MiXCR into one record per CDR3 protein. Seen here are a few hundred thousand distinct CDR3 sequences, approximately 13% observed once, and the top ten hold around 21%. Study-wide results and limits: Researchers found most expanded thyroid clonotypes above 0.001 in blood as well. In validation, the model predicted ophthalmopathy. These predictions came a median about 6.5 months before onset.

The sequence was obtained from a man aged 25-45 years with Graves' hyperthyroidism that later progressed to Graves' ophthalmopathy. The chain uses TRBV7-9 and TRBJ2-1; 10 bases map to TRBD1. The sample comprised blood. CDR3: CASSEPGQGKYNEQFF. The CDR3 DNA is TGTGCCAGCAGCGAGCCGGGACAGGGGAAATACAATGAGCAGTTCTTC.